What follows is one T cell receptor beta chain and its context. V was cut by 7 bases and J by 0 bases, with 8 bases left in between. From germline, CDR1 is SQVTM and CDR2 ANQGSEA. This CDR3 has 12 amino acids. These data come from a study of T cells after yellow fever vaccination. Generation of TCR cDNA used 5'RACE template switching (which added a universal primer site and UMIs). TCRdb reprocessed the 5' RACE reads with MiXCR, giving one entry per CDR3 protein. The top ten clones hold about 24% of a sample with fewer than 450,000 distinct CDR3 sequences, 3% to 4.5% of them seen once. The chain links TRBV29-1 to TRBJ2-3; D assignment may be TRBD1 or TRBD2 (5 bases each). The material sequenced was PBMCs, taken 5 days after the yellow fever booster vaccination. The sequence derives from a man aged 18 to 29 who received the YFV17D yellow fever vaccine. The CDR3 DNA reads as TGCAGCGCGGGGCTAAGCACAGATACGCAGTATTTT. This sequence encodes CSAGLSTDTQYF.